A selection of T cell receptor beta chains follows, all from one sample in a study of blood T cell repertoires in COVID-19. Clones were read by immunoSEQ multiplex PCR, and TCRdb kept only the in-frame ones, dropping some. The data show some 99,000 clones, with 70% to 90% seen just once and over 10% held by the top ten. Sample: peripheral blood. Receptors originate from a woman between 55 and 75 years old in a cohort sampled during active or convalescent COVID-19. CDR3s include the opening cysteine and the closing phenylalanine or tryptophan. Fields, in order: D gene, V gene, J gene, clone size, CDR3 protein, CDR3 DNA. A D gene is named only where the DNA matches it firmly. Not all rows give a size; the values are once, few, many and, for expanded clones, a class.

NA	TRBV28	TRBJ1-2	NA	CASSFRLVYGYTF	TGTGCCAGCAGTTTCAGGTTGGTCTATGGCTACACCTTC
TRBD1	TRBV6-6	TRBJ1-3	NA	CASSSGDRGSGNTIYF	TGTGCCAGCAGTTCGGGGGACAGGGGCTCTGGAAACACCATATATTTT
NA	TRBV28	TRBJ1-2	NA	CASSPQEYGYTF	TGTGCCAGCAGTCCACAGGAGTATGGCTACACCTTC
TRBD1	TRBV19	TRBJ1-2	NA	CASSIPPGQGPYYGYTF	TGTGCCAGTAGTATACCACCGGGACAGGGGCCCTACTATGGCTACACCTTC
NA	TRBV14	TRBJ2-7	NA	CASSQVRGAVDYEQYF	TGTGCCAGCAGCCAAGTCCGGGGGGCGGTAGACTACGAGCAGTACTTC
NA	TRBV7-3	TRBJ1-3	NA	CASSFSRSPGNTIYF	TGTGCCAGCAGCTTCTCACGGTCCCCCGGAAACACCATATATTTT
NA	TRBV12-5	TRBJ2-5	NA	CASGPVLCQETQYF	TGTGCTAGTGGTCCCGTTTTGTGTCAAGAGACCCAGTACTTC
TRBD2	TRBV3-1/TRBV3-2	TRBJ2-5	NA	CASSQGDSGPQETQYF	TGTGCCAGCAGCCAAGGTGATAGCGGGCCACAAGAGACCCAGTACTTC
NA	TRBV4-1	TRBJ2-7	NA	CASSQIAARVYEQYF	TGCGCCAGCAGCCAAATTGCGGCGAGGGTCTACGAGCAGTACTTC
NA	TRBV30	TRBJ1-4	few	CAWSNGQGYEKLFF	TGTGCCTGGAGTAATGGGCAGGGGTATGAAAAACTGTTTTTT
TRBD2	TRBV9	TRBJ2-5	NA	CASTASPLAGRETQYF	TGTGCCAGCACCGCATCCCCACTAGCGGGAAGAGAGACCCAGTACTTC
NA	TRBV5-1	TRBJ1-3	NA	CASRPQGARGNTIYF	TGCGCCAGCAGACCACAGGGCGCGCGTGGAAACACCATATATTTT
NA	TRBV30	TRBJ2-5	NA	CASSPGAKGGFEETQYF	TGTGCCTCGTCCCCCGGGGCGAAAGGGGGATTCGAAGAGACCCAGTACTTC
NA	TRBV7-2	TRBJ1-1	NA	CASSFLTENTEAFF	TGTGCCAGCAGCTTCCTCACAGAGAACACTGAAGCTTTCTTT
TRBD2	TRBV4-1	TRBJ2-2	once	CASSLRLAGTTGELFF	TGCGCCAGCAGCCTCCGACTAGCGGGAACCACCGGGGAGCTGTTTTTT
TRBD1	TRBV15	TRBJ1-5	NA	CATSSTGGFDSNQPQHF	TGTGCCACCAGCTCGACAGGGGGCTTCGATAGCAATCAGCCCCAGCATTTT
NA	TRBV2	TRBJ1-1	NA	CASMGQVLVNTEAFF	TGTGCCAGCATGGGTCAGGTCTTGGTTAATACTGAAGCTTTCTTT
TRBD2	TRBV7-2	TRBJ2-2	NA	CASSLVAGYAGELFF	TGTGCCAGCAGCTTAGTAGCGGGGTACGCCGGGGAGCTGTTTTTT
TRBD2	TRBV18	TRBJ2-5	NA	CASSFGLAGETQYF	TGTGCCAGCTCATTTGGACTAGCAGGAGAGACCCAGTACTTC
NA	TRBV10-3	TRBJ1-4	NA	CAISESEKLFF	TGTGCCATCAGTGAGTCCGAGAAACTGTTTTTT
NA	TRBV9	TRBJ2-1	once	CASSATPGVGGGNNEQFF	TGTGCCAGCAGCGCTACCCCGGGGGTAGGGGGCGGCAACAATGAGCAGTTCTTC
NA	TRBV5-1	TRBJ2-3	NA	CASSPVAQSTDTQYF	TGCGCCAGCAGCCCTGTAGCGCAAAGCACAGATACGCAGTATTTT
NA	TRBV7-8	TRBJ1-5	few	CASSLYGSRVRRPQHF	TGTGCCAGCAGCTTATACGGGTCGCGGGTCCGGCGGCCCCAGCATTTT
TRBD2	TRBV3-1/TRBV3-2	TRBJ2-1	NA	CASSSKVGGLVNNEQFF	TGTGCCAGCAGCTCAAAAGTGGGAGGACTAGTCAACAATGAGCAGTTCTTC
TRBD1	TRBV5-1	TRBJ2-2	NA	CASRVPGQDTGELFF	TGCGCCAGCAGAGTTCCGGGACAGGACACCGGGGAGCTGTTTTTT
NA	TRBV30	TRBJ1-3	NA	CAWSVDRGNTIYF	TGTGCCTGGAGTGTAGACAGAGGAAACACCATATATTTT
TRBD1	TRBV7-9	TRBJ1-4	NA	CAIRWDRGEKLFF	TGTGCCATCCGCTGGGACAGGGGCGAAAAACTGTTTTTT
NA	TRBV9	TRBJ1-2	few	CASSEDIGRGYTF	TGTGCCAGCAGCGAGGACATAGGGCGGGGCTACACCTTC
TRBD2	TRBV5-1	TRBJ2-3	NA	CASSLAGRAIGDTQYF	TGCGCCAGCAGCTTGGCCGGGAGGGCAATTGGAGATACGCAGTATTTT
NA	TRBV7-2	TRBJ1-2	few	CASRAGTYGYTF	TGTGCCAGCAGAGCGGGGACCTATGGCTACACCTTC
NA	TRBV7-7	TRBJ2-2	NA	CASSLARTNTGELFF	TGTGCTAGCAGCTTAGCCCGTACGAACACCGGGGAGCTGTTTTTT
TRBD1	TRBV7-9	TRBJ1-2	NA	CASELFGKGQGTNYGYTF	TGTGCCAGCGAGCTTTTTGGGAAAGGACAGGGAACTAACTATGGCTACACCTTC
TRBD1	TRBV7-9	TRBJ1-1	once	CASSLLRQGPKNTEAFF	TGTGCCAGCAGCTTACTCAGACAGGGGCCAAAGAACACTGAAGCTTTCTTT